These 4 T cell receptor beta chains share one sample of origin, sequenced in a study of metastatic and nonmetastatic thyroid tumors. All patients reached thyroid surgery having received no treatment beforehand. TCRdb re-processed the PCR reads through MiXCR. The sample holds around 45,000 clones; approximately 3% are singletons and the top ten take more than 8.5%. Sequences were obtained from blood. These receptors were collected from a female donor with papillary thyroid cancer or a benign thyroid nodule (not recorded which). Some clones in this sample may be carry-over from other donors' samples.

This chain uses TRBV7-2 with TRBJ1-3; no definite D call. The V gene's germline CDR1 is SGHTA and CDR2 FQGNSA. The length of the CDR3 is 14 residues. Trimming shortened V by 5 bases and J by 0 bases, and 8 bases separated the two germline ends. CDR3 protein: CASSIQSSGNTIYF. Here the CDR3 DNA reads TGTGCCAGCAGCATACAGAGCTCTGGAAACACCATATATTTT.

This clone was seen more than once but under ten times. The chain employs TRBV28 and TRBJ2-7; D perhaps matches TRBD2 (6 bases). The germline CDR1 and CDR2 sequences are MDHEN and SYDVKM. Trimming shortened V by 2 bases and J by 3 bases, and 8 bases separated the two germline ends. CDR3 size: 13 residues. For the CDR3, the DNA is TGTGCCAGCAGTTTAGGAGGGAACTACGAGCAGTACTTC. Its translation: CASSLGGNYEQYF.

This clone was found many times. This rearrangement joins TRBV27 to TRBJ2-1; 10 bases match TRBD2. The V gene's germline CDR1 is MNHEY and CDR2 SMNVEV (reference sequence). J gave up 9 bases and V 5 bases, and 10 bases lay outside the gene matches. The CDR3 sequence is 15 residues long. This CDR3 reads CASSLRAGGPVEQFF. CDR3 DNA sequence: TGTGCCAGCAGTCTCCGAGCGGGAGGGCCAGTTGAGCAGTTCTTC.

This clone was detected ten times or more. The V gene is TRBV20-1, the J gene TRBJ2-2, with 9 bases fitting TRBD2. With V trimmed by 0 bases and J by 4 bases, 9 bases remained unmatched. The CDR3 is made up of 17 amino acids. Germline V lookup: CDR1 DFQATT, CDR2 SNEGSKA (reference sequence). The CDR3 DNA sequence: TGCAGTGCTAGAGATAGGAGCGGGAGGAGTGGCACCGGGGAGCTGTTTTTT. This sequence encodes CSARDRSGRSGTGELFF.